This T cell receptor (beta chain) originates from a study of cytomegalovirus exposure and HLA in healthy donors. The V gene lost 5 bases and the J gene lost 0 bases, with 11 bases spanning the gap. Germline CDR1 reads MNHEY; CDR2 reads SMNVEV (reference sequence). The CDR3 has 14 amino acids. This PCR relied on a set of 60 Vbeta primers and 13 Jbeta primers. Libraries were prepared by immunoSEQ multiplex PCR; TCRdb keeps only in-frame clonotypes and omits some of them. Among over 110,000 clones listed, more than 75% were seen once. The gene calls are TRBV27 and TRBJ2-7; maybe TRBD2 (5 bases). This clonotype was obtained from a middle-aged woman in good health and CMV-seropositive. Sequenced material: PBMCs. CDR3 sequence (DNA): TGTGCCAGCAGTAGAGGGTCCCCCTCCTACGAGCAGTACTTC. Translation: CASSRGSPSYEQYF.